The rows below give T cell receptor beta chains drawn from one sample of a study of cytomegalovirus exposure and HLA in healthy donors. Profiling relied on immunoSEQ multiplex PCR, and the TCRdb table lists in-frame clones only, not all of them. Of fewer than 150,000 clones listed, 75% to 80% are singletons. The sample was PBMCs. These receptors came from a man aged 25-40 years in good health and CMV-seronegative. The CDR3 runs from the conserved cysteine through the conserved F or W. The order of the fields is clone size, J gene, CDR3 length, V gene, D gene, CDR3 DNA, CDR3 protein. The D gene is left open where the match is weak. Clone size is stated in some rows and not others, as once, few, many or a class when expanded.

- TRBJ1-4 13 TRBV14 - TGTGCCAGCAGCCAATCCAGGGGCGAAAAACTGTTTTTT CASSQSRGEKLFF
- TRBJ2-7 14 TRBV9 TRBD1 TGTGCCAGCAGCGTAGAGTGGACAGGGTGGGAGCAGTACTTC CASSVEWTGWEQYF
few TRBJ2-7 15 TRBV7-3 TRBD1 TGTGCCAGCATCCCGTCCGGGACAGGGCTCTGGAAGCAGTACTTC CASIPSGTGLWKQYF
- TRBJ2-2 20 TRBV15 - TGTGCCACCAGCAGAGATAGCATTCAACGCTCGACGGTTTTCACCGGGGAGCTGTTTTTT CATSRDSIQRSTVFTGELFF
- TRBJ2-1 14 TRBV19 - TGTGCCAGTAGTCGAGCGGCTCCTTACAATGAGCAGTTCTTC CASSRAAPYNEQFF
- TRBJ2-7 14 TRBV4-1 - TGCGCCAGCAGCTCCCAAGCAGGCCCCTACGAGCAGTACTTC CASSSQAGPYEQYF
- TRBJ1-2 13 TRBV7-2 - TGTGCCAGCAGCCTTACAGGGCTCCTCGGCTACACCTTC CASSLTGLLGYTF
- TRBJ1-1 13 TRBV30 - TGTGCCTGGCCTCATTTCCGGGACATAGAAGCTTTCTTT CAWPHFRDIEAFF
- TRBJ2-3 12 TRBV28 - TGTGCCAGCAGTAGTTCGCGGGATACGCAGTATTTT CASSSSRDTQYF
- TRBJ1-2 14 TRBV6-1 - TGTGCCAGCAGTGAATTCGGGTGGGGGGATGGCTACACCTTC CASSEFGWGDGYTF
- TRBJ2-5 18 TRBV9 TRBD2 TGTGCCAGCAGCGTAGTATTGAGGCCAGCGGGAGGAGAGGAGACCCAGTACTTC CASSVVLRPAGGEETQYF
- TRBJ2-4 18 TRBV11-2 TRBD1 TGTGCCAGCAGCTTAGGGACAGGGGGCGGGTCGGCCAAAAACATTCAGTACTTC CASSLGTGGGSAKNIQYF
- TRBJ2-5 14 TRBV5-1 TRBD2 TGCGCCAGCAGCGGGACTAGCGGGAGCCCGACCCAGTACTTC CASSGTSGSPTQYF
- TRBJ2-5 18 TRBV11-2 TRBD2 TGTGCCAGCAGCCCGGGGGGTAGCGGGAGGGGCGTCCAAGAGACCCAGTACTTC CASSPGGSGRGVQETQYF
once TRBJ1-4 16 TRBV18 TRBD1 TGTGCCAGCTCACCGGCTCCGGGACAGGGTTATGAAAAACTGTTTTTT CASSPAPGQGYEKLFF
- TRBJ2-5 14 TRBV2 TRBD1 TGTGCCAGCACCAGACAGGGGGTGGGGGAGACCCAGTACTTC CASTRQGVGETQYF
- TRBJ2-2 16 TRBV5-1 - TGCGCCAGCAGCTTGGCAGTTAGCGGCGGCGCCGGGGAGCTGTTTTTT CASSLAVSGGAGELFF
few TRBJ2-3 16 TRBV7-3 - TGTGCCAGCAGCTTAACGGGGGGAGTGGGCACAGATACGCAGTATTTT CASSLTGGVGTDTQYF
- TRBJ2-1 13 TRBV12-5 TRBD1 TGTGCTAGTGGTTTTGCAGGGGGCAATGAGCAGTTCTTC CASGFAGGNEQFF
- TRBJ1-3 12 TRBV6-1 - TGTGCCAGCAGTGAACTAAGAAACACCATATATTTT CASSELRNTIYF
- TRBJ2-5 15 TRBV23-1 - TGCGCCAGCAGTCAATCGTCAGGACTCCCCCAAACCCAGTACTTC CASSQSSGLPQTQYF
few TRBJ2-1 16 TRBV5-1 TRBD2 TGCGCCAGCAGCTCAATTACTAGCGGGAGGTCCAATGAGCAGTTCTTC CASSSITSGRSNEQFF